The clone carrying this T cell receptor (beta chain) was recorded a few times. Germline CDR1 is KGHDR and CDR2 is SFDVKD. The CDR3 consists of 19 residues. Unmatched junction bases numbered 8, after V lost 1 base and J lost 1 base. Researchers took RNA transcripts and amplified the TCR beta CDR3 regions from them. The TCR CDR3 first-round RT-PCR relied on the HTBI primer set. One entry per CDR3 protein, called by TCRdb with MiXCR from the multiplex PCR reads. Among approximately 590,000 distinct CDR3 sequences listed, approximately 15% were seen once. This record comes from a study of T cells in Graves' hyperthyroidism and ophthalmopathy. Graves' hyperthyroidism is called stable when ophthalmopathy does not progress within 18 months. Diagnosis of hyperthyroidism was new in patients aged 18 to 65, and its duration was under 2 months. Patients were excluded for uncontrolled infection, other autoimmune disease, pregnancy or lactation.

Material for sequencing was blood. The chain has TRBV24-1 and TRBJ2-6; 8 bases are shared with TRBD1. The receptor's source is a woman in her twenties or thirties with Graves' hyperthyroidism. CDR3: CATSDFQGQGPSGANVLTF. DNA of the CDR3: TGTGCCACCAGTGATTTCCAAGGACAGGGTCCATCTGGGGCCAACGTCCTGACTTTC.